These 30 T cell receptor beta chains were all obtained from the same sample, sequenced in a study of cytomegalovirus exposure and HLA in healthy donors. Vbeta (60) and Jbeta (13) primers were used in the PCR. Profiling relied on immunoSEQ multiplex PCR, and the TCRdb table lists in-frame clones only, not all of them. The data contain about 200,000 clones, under 90% of them singletons. Input material: PBMCs. The receptors derive from a boy aged 2 to 9 in good health and CMV-seronegative.

The chain combines TRBV9 with TRBJ1-3; 8 nucleotides align to TRBD1. V was clipped by 2 bases and J by 0 bases; unmatched bases: 4. The CDR3 sequence is 16 residues long. The V gene's germline CDR1 is SGDLS and CDR2 YYNGEE. The CDR3 is CASSVHRGFSGNTIYF. The DNA of the CDR3 is TGTGCCAGCAGCGTCCACAGGGGGTTCTCTGGAAACACCATATATTTT. The full variable domain, completed using reference TRBV9 and TRBJ1-3, is DSGVTQTPKHLITATGQRVTLRCSPRSGDLSVYWYQQSLDQGLQFLIQYYNGEERAKGNILERFSAQQFPDLHSELNLSSLELGDSALYFCASSVHRGFSGNTIYFGEGSWLTVV.

DNA for the CDR3: TGTGCCAGCAGCTTACCTCGGACAGGGGCCCACGAGCAGTACTTC. It is translated as CASSLPRTGAHEQYF. This chain links TRBV5-6 with TRBJ2-7; 9 nucleotides match TRBD1. CDR1 is SGHDT, CDR2 YYEEEE, per germline. V dropped 2 bases and J dropped 5; count of bases not matched to a gene: 8. The CDR3 runs to 15 residues.

This clone has only one observation. This chain joins TRBV7-6 and TRBJ2-5; 12 positions agree with TRBD1. The end of the DNA aligns better with TRBJ2-7, so the J call may be wrong. Germline V gene data show CDR1 as SGHVS and CDR2 as FNYEAQ. The CDR3 contains 16 residues. The CDR3 loop reads CASSSTGTGGFAEQYF. CDR3 nucleotide sequence: TGTGCCAGCAGCTCTACCGGGACAGGGGGCTTCGCCGAGCAGTACTTC.

The rearrangement joins TRBV7-6 to TRBJ2-1, with 11 bases identical to TRBD2. Per the germline V gene, CDR1 is SGHVS and CDR2 is FNYEAQ. J gave up 5 bases and V 5 bases, and 5 bases lay outside the gene matches. This CDR3 is 15 amino acids long. For the CDR3, the DNA is TGTGCCAGCAGCCCTAGCGGGGGGATAGACAATGAGCAGTTCTTC. This sequence encodes CASSPSGGIDNEQFF.

J is TRBJ1-5 and V is TRBV7-8, with TRBD1 matching 9 bases. Trimming at V came to 5 bases and at J to 4 bases, leaving 15 bases not matched to a gene. CDR1 is SGHVS, CDR2 FQNEAQ, per germline. The CDR3 length is 18 residues. In nucleotides, the CDR3 is TGTGCCAGCAGCCGCTATGTCTCGGAGACAGGGGGGAATCAGCCCCAGCATTTT. Translating it yields CASSRYVSETGGNQPQHF.

The chain joins TRBV5-1 to TRBJ2-3; 12 bases are a match to TRBD2. CDR1 and CDR2 from the germline V gene are SGHRS and YFSETQ. Trimming removed 3 bases from V and 8 bases from J; junction bases left unmatched: 7. The length of the CDR3 is 15 residues. The CDR3 loop is CASSSSGGAIGTQYF. In DNA form, the CDR3 reads TGCGCCAGCAGCTCTAGCGGGGGGGCCATAGGTACGCAGTATTTT.

The gene calls are TRBV10-3 and TRBJ2-2; 7 positions match TRBD1. Trimming at V came to 0 bases and at J to 3 bases, leaving 4 bases not matched to a gene. Germline CDR1 is ENHRY and CDR2 is SYGVKD. The CDR3 is 16 residues long. CDR3: CAISESIQGDTGELFF. The CDR3 nucleotides are TGTGCCATCAGTGAGTCTATCCAGGGGGACACCGGGGAGCTGTTTTTT.

This sequence joins TRBV20-1 and TRBJ1-1; TRBD1 agrees at 9 bases. J lost 11 bases, V lost 5 bases, and 0 bases had no gene match. The CDR3 consists of 9 residues. Germline CDR1 and CDR2: DFQATT and SNEGSKA (reference sequence). CDR3 coding DNA: TGCAGTGCTGACAGGGGGGCTTTCTTT. Protein product: CSADRGAFF.

The V and J genes are TRBV7-3 and TRBJ1-1, with TRBD1 matching 7 bases. The CDR3 runs to 13 residues. With 4 bases clipped from V and 2 bases from J, the junction kept 1 base outside the gene matches. In germline, CDR1 is SGHTA, CDR2 FQGTGA. The CDR3 protein is CASSWDRNTEAFF. The CDR3 DNA sequence: TGTGCCAGCAGCTGGGACAGAAACACTGAAGCTTTCTTT.

This chain joins TRBV5-1 and TRBJ2-1, with a weak D call TRBD2 (6 bases). The CDR3 covers 15 residues. V gave up 4 bases and J gave up 3 bases, with 14 bases separating them. Germline V gene lookup returns CDR1 SGHRS and CDR2 YFSETQ. The CDR3 spells CASSGLGTFYNEQFF. CDR3 DNA: TGCGCCAGCAGCGGGCTCGGGACTTTCTACAATGAGCAGTTCTTC.

The J gene is TRBJ1-1, the V gene TRBV19; D call uncertain. V lost 6 bases, J lost 4 bases, and 18 bases lay in between. In germline, CDR1 is LNHDA, CDR2 SQIVND (reference sequence). CDR3 length equals 15 residues. The CDR3 DNA reads TGTGCCAGTAGGTATTTATCGGATCGGGGCACTGAAGCTTTCTTT. It translates to CASRYLSDRGTEAFF.

The chain couples TRBV18 to TRBJ1-4; D gene ambiguous. The V end lost 6 bases, the J end lost 0 bases, and 8 bases lay between the germline ends. Germline CDR1 and CDR2: KGHSH and LQKENI. The CDR3 sequence is 14 residues long. CDR3 nucleotide sequence: TGTGCCAGCTCGGGCGGGGCAACTAATGAAAAACTGTTTTTT. This codes for CASSGGATNEKLFF.

The chain has TRBV2 and TRBJ1-2; 8 bases are shared with TRBD1. The V segment lost 3 bases and the J segment 6 bases; nucleotides outside the gene matches: 9. Germline CDR1 SNHLY, CDR2 FYNNEI. This CDR3 has 15 residues. CDR3 amino acids: CASSEGRGRLDGYTF. As DNA, the CDR3 is TGTGCCAGCAGTGAGGGCAGGGGGCGATTGGATGGCTACACCTTC.

V gene TRBV5-5 combines with J gene TRBJ2-3; D gene unclear. CDR3 length equals 14 residues. CDR1 and CDR2 (germline): SGHKS, YYEKEE (reference sequence). V lost 2 bases, J lost 3 bases, and 10 bases lay in between. The DNA for the CDR3 is TGTGCCAGCAGCTTTACCCTACCGACAGATACGCAGTATTTT. Amino acid sequence: CASSFTLPTDTQYF.

This rearrangement joins TRBV21-1 to TRBJ2-1; the table gives TRBD1 as D, unverified against the DNA. TRBV21-1 is a pseudogene segment. This CDR3 is built from 16 residues. CDR3 nucleotide sequence: TGTGCCAGCAGCTCCTTGGACAGGGGGCAGGGTAATGAGCAGTTCTTC. Encoded protein: CASSSLDRGQGNEQFF.

The J gene is TRBJ1-2, the V gene TRBV18; possibly TRBD1 for D (6 bases). This CDR3 region has 15 residues. Germline V lookup: CDR1 KGHSH, CDR2 LQKENI. V was clipped by 6 bases and J by 8 bases, with 22 bases between them. CDR3 sequence (DNA): TGTGCCAGCTCCCCGCTACAGGGAATGTCGAGCGGCTACACCTTC. This sequence encodes CASSPLQGMSSGYTF.

This rearrangement joins TRBV29-1 to TRBJ1-2, with D possibly matching TRBD1 (6 bases). V was clipped by 8 bases and J by 3 bases, with 22 bases between them. In germline, CDR1 is SQVTM, CDR2 ANQGSEA. The length of the CDR3 is 15 residues. The CDR3 sequence is CSIQGMDSLDYGYTF. DNA for the CDR3: TGCAGCATACAGGGTATGGATAGTTTGGACTATGGCTACACCTTC.

The chain combines TRBV2 with TRBJ2-2, with 9 bases lining up with TRBD1. J gave up 6 bases and V 5 bases, and 10 bases lay outside the gene matches. Germline V gene sequence: CDR1 SNHLY, CDR2 FYNNEI. The CDR3 extends over 16 amino acids. The CDR3 bases are TGTGCCAGCAGTAACAGGGGGCGTTATGGCGCCGGGGAGCTGTTTTTT. Protein sequence: CASSNRGRYGAGELFF.

The J gene is TRBJ2-7, the V gene TRBV4-3, with 8 bases fitting TRBD1. V was clipped by 2 bases and J by 2 bases; unmatched bases: 11. Per the germline V gene, CDR1 is LGHNA and CDR2 is YSLEER. The CDR3 sequence is 17 residues long. The CDR3 spells CASSQQHTGTGPYEQYF. The CDR3 DNA sequence: TGCGCCAGCAGCCAACAACATACCGGGACAGGCCCCTACGAGCAGTACTTC.

The chain couples TRBV4-3 to TRBJ1-2; D remains unclear. Germline-derived CDR1 and CDR2 are LGHNA and YSLEER. The CDR3 contains 15 residues. V lost 0 bases and J lost 6, with 14 bases in between. The CDR3: CASSQEGWREDGYTF. As DNA, the CDR3 is TGCGCCAGCAGCCAAGAGGGGTGGAGGGAAGATGGCTACACCTTC.

This clone showed up just a few times. This chain joins TRBV4-1 and TRBJ1-2; D not resolved. V was cut by 0 bases and J by 7 bases, with 15 bases left in between. The germline V gene has CDR1 MGHRA and CDR2 YSYEKL. The CDR3 sequence is 15 residues long. The CDR3 nucleotides read TGCGCCAGCAGCCAAGATGGTCGCGGGTTGAGTGGCTACACCTTC. This sequence encodes CASSQDGRGLSGYTF.

V is TRBV7-6 and J is TRBJ2-7; D call uncertain. From germline, CDR1 is SGHVS and CDR2 FNYEAQ. Trimming pared 5 bases from V and 0 bases from J, leaving 5 bases between. The CDR3 is 12 amino acids. CDR3 loop: CASSPSSYEQYF. The CDR3 nucleotides read TGTGCCAGCAGCCCCAGCTCCTACGAGCAGTACTTC.

Written as DNA, the CDR3 is TGTGCCAGCAGGGACAGGGGAATCTATGGCTACACCTTC. The encoded protein is CASRDRGIYGYTF. The chain carries TRBV2 and TRBJ1-2; 9 bases map to TRBD1. Germline CDR1 SNHLY, CDR2 FYNNEI. This CDR3 has 13 amino acids. J gave up 4 bases and V 6 bases, and 3 bases lay outside the gene matches.

This CDR3 reads CASSPSGGPQETQYF. CDR3 sequence (DNA): TGTGCCAGCTCACCATCGGGGGGGCCCCAAGAGACCCAGTACTTC. The gene calls are TRBV18 and TRBJ2-5, with 8 positions matching TRBD2. CDR1 KGHSH and CDR2 LQKENI come from the germline V gene. The CDR3 consists of 15 residues. V shed 2 bases and J 1 base; nucleotides not matched to a gene: 3.

The V gene is TRBV18, the J gene TRBJ2-7, with D unclear. The CDR3 is 13 residues long. V was shortened by 6 bases and J by 7 bases, with 16 bases between the two germline ends. Per the germline V gene, CDR1 is KGHSH and CDR2 is LQKENI. The CDR3 reads CASSPTTAEEQYF. The CDR3 bases are TGTGCCAGCTCCCCCACGACGGCGGAAGAGCAGTACTTC.

The chain is built from TRBV5-1 and TRBJ2-5; D is possibly TRBD1 (7 bases). Germline V gene lookup returns CDR1 SGHRS and CDR2 YFSETQ. CDR3 size: 13 residues. The V end was cut by 4 bases, the J end by 4 bases, with 11 bases between. The CDR3 here is CASSAQGGETQYF. CDR3 sequence (DNA): TGCGCCAGCAGCGCCCAGGGGGGAGAGACCCAGTACTTC. The full variable domain, completed using reference TRBV5-1 and TRBJ2-5, is KAGVTQTPRYLIKTRGQQVTLSCSPISGHRSVSWYQQTPGQGLQFLFEYFSETQRNKGNFPGRFSGRQFSNSRSEMNVSTLELGDSALYLCASSAQGGETQYFGPGTRLLVL.

This clone has a handful of counts. The gene calls are TRBV7-9 and TRBJ2-1, with D unclear. The V gene lost 2 bases and the J gene lost 8 bases, with 10 bases spanning the gap. CDR3 size: 13 residues. The germline CDR1 and CDR2 sequences are SEHNR and FQNEAQ (reference sequence). CDR3: CASSLPQAHEQFF. In DNA, the CDR3 is TGTGCCAGCAGCTTACCGCAGGCCCATGAGCAGTTCTTC.

The chain has TRBV6-1 and TRBJ2-6; TRBD1 might be the D (6 bases). CDR1 and CDR2 from the germline V gene are MNHNS and SASEGT. The V gene lost 4 bases and the J gene lost 4 bases, with 11 bases spanning the gap. The CDR3 spans 15 residues. The CDR3 loop is CASSVHRVGANVLTF. As DNA, the CDR3 is TGTGCCAGCAGTGTGCACAGGGTCGGGGCCAACGTCCTGACTTTC.

This rearrangement joins TRBV6-5 to TRBJ2-5; possibly TRBD1 for D (6 bases). The J call is uncertain, as TRBJ2-7 better fits the DNA end. Germline values: CDR1 MNHEY, CDR2 SVGAGI. CDR3 size: 16 residues. The CDR3 protein is CASSYSRSAGAYEQYF. CDR3 DNA: TGTGCCAGCAGTTACTCGCGCAGTGCAGGGGCCTACGAGCAGTACTTC.

The CDR3 sequence: CASSLQGRGLRSQPQHF. DNA for the CDR3: TGTGCCAGCAGCTTGCAGGGCAGGGGTTTGAGGAGTCAGCCCCAGCATTTT. This chain connects TRBV7-2 to TRBJ1-5; tentative D call: TRBD1 (6 bases). The CDR3 is made up of 17 amino acids. Germline assignment: CDR1 SGHTA and CDR2 FQGNSA. V lost 3 bases to trimming and J lost 6 bases, with 21 bases between them. The complete variable domain, with remaining parts taken from reference TRBV7-2 and TRBJ1-5, reads GAGVSQSPSNKVTEKGKDVELRCDPISGHTALYWYRQSLGQGLEFLIYFQGNSAPDKSGLPSDRFSAERTGGSVSTLTIQRTQQEDSAVYLCASSLQGRGLRSQPQHFGDGTRLSIL.